The T cell receptor beta chain described here comes from a study of CD8+CD57+ T cells in acquired aplastic anemia. Overall study: Sorting CD4+ and CD8+ cells gave DNA averaging about 3.2 ug.

Comment on this clonotype: Its target is unknown.

Study-wide results and limits: The study found no significant CD8+ Simpson's diversity difference between patients and controls. In common between the patients and the controls were approximately 28 CD8+ CDR3 sequences.

V lost 0 bases and J lost 6, with 8 bases in between. The CDR3 extends over 13 amino acids. Germline-derived CDR1 and CDR2 are SGHAT and FQNNGV. TCR beta VDJ and CDR3 profiles were obtained from a genomic DNA template. TCRdb reprocessed the reads with MiXCR, giving one entry per CDR3 protein. This table holds fewer than 200,000 distinct CDR3 sequences, 45% to 55% found once. Sequencing involved patients with CD8+CD57+ cell expansion previously shown by flow cytometry. Each patient gave a blood sample that was collected before any therapy had been received. The receptor was derived from a human donor with aplastic anemia. The V gene is TRBV11-2, the J gene TRBJ1-2; no definite D call. The sample was sorted CD4+, CD8+, or CD8+CD57+ T cells (not recorded which) from PBMCs. The CDR3 DNA follows: TGTGCCAGCAGCTTAGACAGGAGGGATGGCTACACCTTC. Translated: CASSLDRRDGYTF.